The clone carrying this TCR beta chain occurred a few times. The antigen remains unidentified. TCRdb recomputed calls from the 5' RACE reads with MiXCR, one row per CDR3 protein. The sample holds hundreds of thousands of distinct CDR3 sequences, about 20% seen once. With V trimmed by 1 base and J by 4 bases, 6 bases remained unmatched. CDR1 is LGHNA, CDR2 YSLEER, per germline. The CDR3 extends over 16 amino acids. The data were taken from a study of T-cell memory formation after mild COVID-19. Whole-study findings and limits: While clones contracting from day 15 to 85 were balanced between CD4 and CD8, later expanders leaned CD4+.

What was sequenced was PBMCs or a T cell subset sorted from them (not recorded which). The TCR comes from an adult woman who had mild COVID-19 (a few samples of this study predate the infection). Cell type and time point are not known. The genes are TRBV4-3 and TRBJ2-3; 9 bases map to TRBD2. This chain's CDR3 is CASSQGTSGRSDTQYF. CDR3 DNA: TGCGCCAGCAGCCAAGGAACGAGCGGGAGGTCAGATACGCAGTATTTT.